In this sample, the clone carrying this T cell receptor (beta chain) turned up a few times. CDR1 SGHRS and CDR2 YFSETQ come from the germline V gene. With V trimmed by 4 bases and J by 3 bases, 7 bases remained unmatched. This CDR3 has 16 amino acids. The entry originates in a study of blood T cell repertoires in COVID-19. Produced via immunoSEQ multiplex PCR; TCRdb's table is partial and in-frame only. The sample lists roughly 150,000 clones, more than 65% occurring once. This chain uses TRBV5-1 with TRBJ2-2; TRBD2 agrees at 9 bases. Sequenced: peripheral blood. This receptor was taken from a man aged 60-69 years with acute or convalescent COVID-19. The CDR3 loop is CASSASGRKYTGELFF. The CDR3 region has the DNA TGCGCCAGCAGCGCCAGCGGGAGGAAGTACACCGGGGAGCTGTTTTTT.